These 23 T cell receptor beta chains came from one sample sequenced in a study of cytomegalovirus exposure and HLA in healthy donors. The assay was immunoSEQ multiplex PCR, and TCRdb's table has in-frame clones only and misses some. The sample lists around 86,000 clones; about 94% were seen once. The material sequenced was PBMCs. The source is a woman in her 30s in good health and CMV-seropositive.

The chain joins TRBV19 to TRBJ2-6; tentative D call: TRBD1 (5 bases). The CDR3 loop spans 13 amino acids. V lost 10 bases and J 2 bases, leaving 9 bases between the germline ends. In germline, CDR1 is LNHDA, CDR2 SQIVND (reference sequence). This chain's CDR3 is CATRQPGANVLTF. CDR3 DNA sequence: TGTGCCACTCGACAGCCTGGGGCCAACGTCCTGACTTTC.

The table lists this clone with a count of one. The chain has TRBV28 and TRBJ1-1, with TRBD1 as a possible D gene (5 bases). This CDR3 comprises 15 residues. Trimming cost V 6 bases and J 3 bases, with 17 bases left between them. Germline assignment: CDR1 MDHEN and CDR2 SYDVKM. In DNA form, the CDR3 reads TGTGCCAGCAGCTTAAAAAATTGGGGGGACACTGAAGCTTTCTTT. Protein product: CASSLKNWGDTEAFF.

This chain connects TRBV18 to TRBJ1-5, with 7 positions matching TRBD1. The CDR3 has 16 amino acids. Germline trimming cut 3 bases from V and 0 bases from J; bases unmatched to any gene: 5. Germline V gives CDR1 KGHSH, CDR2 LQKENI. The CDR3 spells CASSPAQGPSNQPQHF. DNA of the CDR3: TGTGCCAGCTCACCGGCACAGGGGCCTAGCAATCAGCCCCAGCATTTT.

As DNA, the CDR3 is TGTGCCTGGAGCCGGACAGCCTCCTACAATGAGCAGTTCTTC. Encoded protein: CAWSRTASYNEQFF. The chain recombines TRBV30 with TRBJ2-1; the D gene is possibly TRBD1 (6 bases). V was trimmed by 3 bases and J by 0 bases, leaving 9 bases between them. The CDR3 contains 14 residues. Germline CDR1 and CDR2: GTSNPN and SVGIG (reference sequence).

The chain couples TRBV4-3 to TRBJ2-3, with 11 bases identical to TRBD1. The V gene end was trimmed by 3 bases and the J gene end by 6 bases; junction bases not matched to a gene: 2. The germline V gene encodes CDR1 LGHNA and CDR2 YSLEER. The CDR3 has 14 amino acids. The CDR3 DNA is TGCGCCAGCAGCCAGGACAGGGGGCGCGATACGCAGTATTTT. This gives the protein CASSQDRGRDTQYF.

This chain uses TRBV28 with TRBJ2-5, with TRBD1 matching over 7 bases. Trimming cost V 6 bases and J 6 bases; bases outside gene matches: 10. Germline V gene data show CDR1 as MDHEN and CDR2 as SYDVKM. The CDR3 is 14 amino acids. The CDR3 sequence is CASSPRQGWKTQYF. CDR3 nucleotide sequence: TGTGCCAGCAGCCCACGACAGGGTTGGAAGACCCAGTACTTC. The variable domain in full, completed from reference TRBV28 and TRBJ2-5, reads DVKVTQSSRYLVKRTGEKVFLECVQDMDHENMFWYRQDPGLGLRLIYFSYDVKMKEKGDIPEGYSVSREKKERFSLILESASTNQTSMYLCASSPRQGWKTQYFGPGTRLLVL.

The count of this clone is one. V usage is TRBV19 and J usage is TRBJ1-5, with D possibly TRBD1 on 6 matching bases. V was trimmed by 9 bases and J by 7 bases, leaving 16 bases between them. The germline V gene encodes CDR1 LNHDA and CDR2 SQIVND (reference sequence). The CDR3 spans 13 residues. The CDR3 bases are TGTGCCAGCGGTCGGACAGAATTACAGCCCCAGCATTTT. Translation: CASGRTELQPQHF.

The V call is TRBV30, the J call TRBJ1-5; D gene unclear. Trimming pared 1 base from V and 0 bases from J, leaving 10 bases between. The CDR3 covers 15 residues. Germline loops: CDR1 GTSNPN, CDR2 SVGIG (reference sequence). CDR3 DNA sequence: TGTGCCTGGAGTGAGGGAGCCTATAGCAATCAGCCCCAGCATTTT. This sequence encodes CAWSEGAYSNQPQHF. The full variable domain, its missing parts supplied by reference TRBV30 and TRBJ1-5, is SQTIHQWPATLVQPVGSPLSLECTVEGTSNPNLYWYRQAAGRGLQLLFYSVGIGQISSEVPQNLSASRPQDRQFILSSKKLLLSDSGFYLCAWSEGAYSNQPQHFGDGTRLSIL.

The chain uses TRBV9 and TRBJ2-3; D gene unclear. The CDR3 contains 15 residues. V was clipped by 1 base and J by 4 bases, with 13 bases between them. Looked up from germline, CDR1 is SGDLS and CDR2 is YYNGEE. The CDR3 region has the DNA TGTGCCAGCAGCGTAATGGGTAGGAGTGCAGATACGCAGTATTTT. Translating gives CASSVMGRSADTQYF.

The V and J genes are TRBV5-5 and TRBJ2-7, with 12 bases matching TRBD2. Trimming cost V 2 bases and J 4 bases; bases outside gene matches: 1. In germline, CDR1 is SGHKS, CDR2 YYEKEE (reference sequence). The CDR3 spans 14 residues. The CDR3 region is CASSFTSGRYEQYF. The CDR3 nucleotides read TGTGCCAGCAGCTTTACTAGCGGGAGGTACGAGCAGTACTTC.

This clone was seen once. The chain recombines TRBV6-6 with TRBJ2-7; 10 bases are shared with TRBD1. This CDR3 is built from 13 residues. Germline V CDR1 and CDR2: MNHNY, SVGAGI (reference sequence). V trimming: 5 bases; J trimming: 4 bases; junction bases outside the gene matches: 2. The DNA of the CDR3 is TGTGCCAGCAGTGGGACAGGGGTATACGAGCAGTACTTC. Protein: CASSGTGVYEQYF.

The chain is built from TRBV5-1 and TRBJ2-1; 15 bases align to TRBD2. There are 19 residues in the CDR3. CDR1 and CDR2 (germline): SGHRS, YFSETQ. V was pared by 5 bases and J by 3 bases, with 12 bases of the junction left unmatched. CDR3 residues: CASRVGPGLAGGRYNEQFF. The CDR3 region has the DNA TGCGCCAGCAGGGTAGGTCCGGGACTAGCGGGAGGACGCTACAATGAGCAGTTCTTC.

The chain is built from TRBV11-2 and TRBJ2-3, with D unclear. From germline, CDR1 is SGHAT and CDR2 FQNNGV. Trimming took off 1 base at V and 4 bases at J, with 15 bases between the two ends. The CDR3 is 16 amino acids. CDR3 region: CASSLVASFSADTQYF. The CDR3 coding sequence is TGTGCCAGCAGCTTAGTAGCTAGTTTCAGTGCAGATACGCAGTATTTT. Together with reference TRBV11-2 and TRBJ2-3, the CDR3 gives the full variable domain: EAGVAQSPRYKIIEKRQSVAFWCNPISGHATLYWYQQILGQGPKLLIQFQNNGVVDDSQLPKDRFSAERLKGVDSTLKIQPAKLEDSAVYLCASSLVASFSADTQYFGPGTRLTVL.

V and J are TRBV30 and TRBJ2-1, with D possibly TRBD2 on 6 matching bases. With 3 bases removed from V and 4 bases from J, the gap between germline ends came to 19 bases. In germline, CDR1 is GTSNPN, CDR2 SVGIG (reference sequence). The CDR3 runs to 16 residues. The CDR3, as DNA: TGTGCCTGGAGCGGAGGGTCGCGGCTAGCTTACAATGAGCAGTTCTTC. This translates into CAWSGGSRLAYNEQFF.

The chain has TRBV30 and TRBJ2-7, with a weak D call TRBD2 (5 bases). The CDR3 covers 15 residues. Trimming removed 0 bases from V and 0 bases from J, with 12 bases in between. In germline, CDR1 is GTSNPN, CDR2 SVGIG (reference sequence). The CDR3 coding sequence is TGTGCCTGGAGTGTTGGGCGGGCCCTCTCCTACGAGCAGTACTTC. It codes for CAWSVGRALSYEQYF.

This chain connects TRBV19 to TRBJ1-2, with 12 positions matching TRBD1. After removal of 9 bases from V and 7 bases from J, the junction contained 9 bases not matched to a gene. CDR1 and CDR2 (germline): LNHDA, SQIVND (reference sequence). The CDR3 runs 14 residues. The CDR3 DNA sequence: TGTGCCAGCTCCAGGGACAGGGGGCCTTTTGGCTACACCTTC. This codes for CASSRDRGPFGYTF.

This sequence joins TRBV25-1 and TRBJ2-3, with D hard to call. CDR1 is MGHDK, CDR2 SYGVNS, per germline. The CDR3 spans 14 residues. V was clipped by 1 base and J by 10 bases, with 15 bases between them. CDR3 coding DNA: TGTGCCAGCAGTGAATCCCCCGGGTCTCTGGCGCAGTATTTT. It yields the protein CASSESPGSLAQYF.

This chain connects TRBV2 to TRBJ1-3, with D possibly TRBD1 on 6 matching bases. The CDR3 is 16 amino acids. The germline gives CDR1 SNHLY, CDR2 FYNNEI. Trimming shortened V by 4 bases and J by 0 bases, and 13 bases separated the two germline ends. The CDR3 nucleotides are TGTGCCAGCAGTGCGAGACAGGTACCCTCTGGAAACACCATATATTTT. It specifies CASSARQVPSGNTIYF.

CDR3 sequence (DNA): TGTGCCAGTAGTATCTCAGCGGGGGTAACTGAAGCTTTCTTT. Its protein product is CASSISAGVTEAFF. V is TRBV19 and J is TRBJ1-1; D may be TRBD1 (5 bases). Germline V lookup: CDR1 LNHDA, CDR2 SQIVND (reference sequence). The length of the CDR3 is 14 residues. V was pared by 3 bases and J by 5 bases, with 13 bases between.

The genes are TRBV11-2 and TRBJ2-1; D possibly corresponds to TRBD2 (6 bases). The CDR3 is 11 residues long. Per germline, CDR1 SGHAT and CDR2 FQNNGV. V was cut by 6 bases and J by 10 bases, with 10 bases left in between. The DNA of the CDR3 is TGTGCCAGCAGATCTGCGGGAGAGCAGTTCTTC. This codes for CASRSAGEQFF.

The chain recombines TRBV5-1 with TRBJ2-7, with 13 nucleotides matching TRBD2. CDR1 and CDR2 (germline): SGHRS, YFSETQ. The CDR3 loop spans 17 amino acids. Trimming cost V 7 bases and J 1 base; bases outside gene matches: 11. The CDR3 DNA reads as TGCGCCAGCGGAAGGGGACTAGCGGGACCTTCGTCCTACGAGCAGTACTTC. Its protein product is CASGRGLAGPSSYEQYF.

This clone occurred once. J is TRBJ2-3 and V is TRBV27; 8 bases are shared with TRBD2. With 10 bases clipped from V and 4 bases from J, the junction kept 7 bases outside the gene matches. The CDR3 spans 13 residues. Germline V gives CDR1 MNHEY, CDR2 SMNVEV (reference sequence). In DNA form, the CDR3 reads TGTGCCACCCAACTAGCGGAGTCAGATACGCAGTATTTT. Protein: CATQLAESDTQYF.

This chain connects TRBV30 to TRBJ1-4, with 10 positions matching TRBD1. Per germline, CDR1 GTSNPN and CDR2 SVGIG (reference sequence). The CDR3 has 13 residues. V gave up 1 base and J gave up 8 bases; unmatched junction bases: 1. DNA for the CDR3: TGTGCCTGGAGTGGGACAGGGGGAGAAAAACTGTTTTTT. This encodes CAWSGTGGEKLFF.